This T cell receptor (beta chain) was found in a study of T-cell reconstitution after alpha-beta-depleted transplantation in children. Preparation of the TCRbeta library was carried out with unique molecular identifiers. TCRdb reanalysed the PCR reads using MiXCR and keeps one entry per CDR3 protein. The sample holds some 250,000 distinct CDR3 sequences, around 13% seen once. Per germline, CDR1 LNHDA and CDR2 SQIVND (reference sequence). The ends were cut back, 3 bases at V and 4 bases at J, with 7 bases in the middle. This CDR3 comprises 13 residues. The TCR was taken from a human donor who donated a stem cell graft to a child with acute lymphoblastic leukemia. V and J are TRBV19 and TRBJ2-1; the D is unclear. The source material was PBMCs from the stem cell graft donor, sampled from the stem cell graft. The DNA for the CDR3 is TGTGCCAGTAGTATTGAGTTTTACAATGAGCAGTTCTTC. Translated: CASSIEFYNEQFF.